This T cell receptor (beta chain) was sequenced in a study of blood T cell repertoires in COVID-19. Overall study context: The United States, Italy and Spain were the sources of the acute and convalescent COVID-19 samples. T cells, B-cell-depleted T cells, or PBMCs supplied cDNA or gDNA.

The V end lost 6 bases, the J end lost 1 base, and 12 bases lay between the germline ends. CDR1 SEHNR and CDR2 FQNEAQ come from the germline V gene (reference sequence). The CDR3 extends over 14 amino acids. In the original workflow: Using reference gene primer amplification, nucleated cell counts were estimated. Sequencing was performed with immunoSEQ multiplex PCR; in TCRdb, only in-frame clones are kept and a portion is missing. Clonal size and the V and J genes are those of that table, whereas D and trimming came from the DNA. Of roughly 130,000 clones in the sample, around 82% were seen once. The source is a woman in her twenties or thirties who had recovered from COVID-19. The V gene is TRBV7-9, the J gene TRBJ1-1; D is unclear. The sequenced sample was peripheral blood. The CDR3 loop reads CASRWGGPNTEAFF. As DNA, the CDR3 is TGTGCCAGCAGATGGGGAGGCCCGAACACTGAAGCTTTCTTT.